The TCR beta chain under discussion was sequenced for a study of OX40 agonist ivuxolimab in advanced cancers. Study in general: Hepatocellular carcinoma, melanoma, renal cell or head and neck cancer occurred in dose-escalation patients. Overall study findings and caveats: The expanded peripheral T cells' antigen specificity was not determined. Relative to CD4+, CD8+ T cells held more expanded clones on average.

Produced via immunoSEQ multiplex PCR; TCRdb's table is partial and in-frame only. The sample has some 85,000 clones; 70% to 90% are singletons. Note on this clone: Its antigen remains unknown.

CDR1 is MRHNA and CDR2 is SNTAGT in the germline V gene. Trimming stripped 0 bases from V and 4 bases from J, with 6 bases between. The CDR3 covers 13 residues. The source material was CD4+ or CD8+ T cells sorted from blood, sampled in a trial of the OX40 agonist ivuxolimab. This TCR was recovered from an adult with an advanced solid tumor such as melanoma, head and neck, liver or kidney cancer. The chain recombines TRBV6-4 with TRBJ2-5; tentative D call: TRBD2 (5 bases). Written as DNA, the CDR3 is TGTGCCAGCAGTGACTCACTAGGAGAGACCCAGTACTTC. Its translation: CASSDSLGETQYF.